This T cell receptor (beta chain) was recorded in a study of T-cell memory formation after mild COVID-19. This clonotype was found a few times. TCR alpha and TCR beta cDNA libraries with sample barcodes and UMIs came from 5'RACE using constant-segment primers. One entry per CDR3 protein, called by TCRdb with MiXCR from the 5' RACE reads. The table lists approximately 300,000 distinct CDR3 sequences, about 16% of them singletons. The specimen sequenced was PBMCs or a T cell subset sorted from them (not recorded which). The sequence was collected from a man younger than 35 who had mild COVID-19 (a few samples of this study predate the infection). Cell type and time point are not known.

The CDR3 sequence is CASTPRVGGPEAFF. The CDR3 DNA follows: TGTGCCAGTACCCCCCGCGTCGGGGGCCCTGAAGCTTTCTTT. The rearrangement uses TRBV19 and TRBJ1-1; the D gene is possibly TRBD1 (6 bases). The CDR3 runs to 14 residues. The germline V gene has CDR1 LNHDA and CDR2 SQIVND (reference sequence). V lost 7 bases to trimming and J lost 6 bases, with 18 bases between them.